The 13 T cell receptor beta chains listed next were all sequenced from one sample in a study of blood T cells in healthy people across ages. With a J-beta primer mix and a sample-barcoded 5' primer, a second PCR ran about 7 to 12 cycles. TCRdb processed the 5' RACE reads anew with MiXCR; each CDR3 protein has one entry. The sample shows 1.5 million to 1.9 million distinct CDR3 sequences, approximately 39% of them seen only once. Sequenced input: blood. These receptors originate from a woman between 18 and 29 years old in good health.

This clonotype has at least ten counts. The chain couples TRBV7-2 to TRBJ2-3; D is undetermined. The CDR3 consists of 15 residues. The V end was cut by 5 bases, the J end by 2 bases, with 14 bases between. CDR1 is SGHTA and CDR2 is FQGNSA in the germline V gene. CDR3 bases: TGTGCCAGCAGCCTAAACCGATACTACACAGATACGCAGTATTTT. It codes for CASSLNRYYTDTQYF.

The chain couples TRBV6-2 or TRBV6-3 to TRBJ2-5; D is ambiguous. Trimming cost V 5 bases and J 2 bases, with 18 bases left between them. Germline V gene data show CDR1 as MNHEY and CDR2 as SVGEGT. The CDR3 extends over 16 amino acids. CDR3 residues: CASSVPGITLQETQYF. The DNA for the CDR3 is TGTGCCAGCAGTGTCCCTGGGATCACACTACAAGAGACCCAGTACTTC.

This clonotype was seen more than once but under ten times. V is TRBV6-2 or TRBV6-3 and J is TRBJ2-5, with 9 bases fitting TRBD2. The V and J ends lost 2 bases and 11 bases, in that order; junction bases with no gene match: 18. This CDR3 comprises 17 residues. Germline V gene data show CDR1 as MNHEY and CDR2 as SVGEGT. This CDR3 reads CASSYHHASGVRNEQYF. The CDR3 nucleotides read TGTGCCAGCAGTTACCATCACGCTAGCGGGGTGAGGAATGAGCAGTACTTC.

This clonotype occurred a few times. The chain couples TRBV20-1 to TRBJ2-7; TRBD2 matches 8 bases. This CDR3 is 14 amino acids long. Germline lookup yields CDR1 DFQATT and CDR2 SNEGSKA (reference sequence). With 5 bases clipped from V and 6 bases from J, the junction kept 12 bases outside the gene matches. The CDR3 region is CSAFPAGAYVEQYF. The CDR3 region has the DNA TGCAGTGCTTTCCCAGCGGGAGCTTATGTCGAGCAGTACTTC.

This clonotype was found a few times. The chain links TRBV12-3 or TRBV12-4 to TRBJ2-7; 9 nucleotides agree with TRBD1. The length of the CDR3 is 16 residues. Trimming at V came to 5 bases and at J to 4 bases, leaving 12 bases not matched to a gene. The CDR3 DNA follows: TGTGCCAGCAGTCTACGTACAGGGGGCCTGCAGTACGAGCAGTACTTC. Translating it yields CASSLRTGGLQYEQYF.

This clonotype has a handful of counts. The CDR3 protein is CSVLGREQYF. CDR3 nucleotide sequence: TGCAGCGTTTTGGGGCGCGAGCAGTACTTC. The J gene is TRBJ2-7, the V gene TRBV29-1; a possible D gene is TRBD1 (5 bases). The CDR3 has 10 amino acids. Trimming took off 5 bases at V and 6 bases at J, with 8 bases between the two ends. CDR1 and CDR2 (germline): SQVTM, ANQGSEA.

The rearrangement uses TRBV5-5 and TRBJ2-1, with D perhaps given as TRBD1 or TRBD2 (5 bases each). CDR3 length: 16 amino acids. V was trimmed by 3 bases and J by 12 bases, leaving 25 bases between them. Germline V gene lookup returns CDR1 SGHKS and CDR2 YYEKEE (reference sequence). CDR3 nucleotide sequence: TGTGCCAGCAGCTACTCCTACGGGACCTCTCTCTTACCGCAGTTCTTC. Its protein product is CASSYSYGTSLLPQFF.

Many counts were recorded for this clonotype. CDR3 sequence reads: CASSQGSPEAFF. The CDR3 bases are TGCGCCAGCAGCCAAGGTTCCCCTGAAGCTTTCTTT. The chain joins TRBV4-1 to TRBJ1-1; D is undetermined. Germline lookup yields CDR1 MGHRA and CDR2 YSYEKL. Between the trimmed V and J ends, which lost 1 base and 6 bases, there was a span of 6 bases. This CDR3 is built from 12 residues.

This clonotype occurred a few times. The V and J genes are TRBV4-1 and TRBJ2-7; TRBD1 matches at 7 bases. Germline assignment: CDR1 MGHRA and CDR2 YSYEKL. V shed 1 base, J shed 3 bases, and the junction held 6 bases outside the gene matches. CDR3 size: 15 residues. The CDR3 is CASSQVGTARYEQYF. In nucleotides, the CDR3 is TGCGCCAGCAGCCAAGTTGGGACAGCGCGCTACGAGCAGTACTTC.

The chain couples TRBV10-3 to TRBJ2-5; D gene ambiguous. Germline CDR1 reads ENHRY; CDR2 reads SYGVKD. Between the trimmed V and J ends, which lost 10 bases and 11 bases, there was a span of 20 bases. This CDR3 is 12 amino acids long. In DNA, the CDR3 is TGTGCCACAGCCGGTTTGAACAATGAGCAGTACTTC. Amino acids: CATAGLNNEQYF.

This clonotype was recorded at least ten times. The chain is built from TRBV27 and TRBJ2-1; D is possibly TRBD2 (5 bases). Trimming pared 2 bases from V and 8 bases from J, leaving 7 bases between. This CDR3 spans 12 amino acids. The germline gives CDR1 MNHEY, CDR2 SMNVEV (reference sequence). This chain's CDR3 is CASSLTGDEQFF. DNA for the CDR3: TGTGCCAGCAGTTTAACCGGGGATGAGCAGTTCTTC.

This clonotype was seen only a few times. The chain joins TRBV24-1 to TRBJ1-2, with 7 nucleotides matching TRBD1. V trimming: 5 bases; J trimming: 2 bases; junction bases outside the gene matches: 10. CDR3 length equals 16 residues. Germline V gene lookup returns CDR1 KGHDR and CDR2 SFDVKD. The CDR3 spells CATSAARVQGNYGYTF. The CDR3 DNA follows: TGTGCCACCAGTGCCGCGAGAGTACAGGGGAACTATGGCTACACCTTC.

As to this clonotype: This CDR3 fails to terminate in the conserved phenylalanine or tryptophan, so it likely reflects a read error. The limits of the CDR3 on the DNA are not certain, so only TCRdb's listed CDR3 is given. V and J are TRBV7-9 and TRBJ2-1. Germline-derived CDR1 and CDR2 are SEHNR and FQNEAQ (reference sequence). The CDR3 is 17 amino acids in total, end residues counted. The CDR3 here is CASSLGLDGSSYNEQFI.